Below, 14 T cell receptor beta chains from the same sample are listed, as sequenced in a study of CD8+ T cells in alopecia areata. The authors extracted RNA and reverse transcribed it into cDNA as the sequencing template. The protocol was immunoSEQ multiplex PCR, while the TCRdb copy is restricted to in-frame clones and leaves out a portion. The sample lists some 150,000 clones, less than 65% occurring once. Material for sequencing was CD8+ T cells sorted from blood. Source of these receptors: a human donor in good health.

V gene TRBV7-9 combines with J gene TRBJ1-1; D unresolved. Trimming stripped 1 base from V and 2 bases from J, with 8 bases between. This CDR3 is 14 amino acids long. CDR1 is SEHNR, CDR2 FQNEAQ, per germline (reference sequence). The CDR3 here is CASSLVAGNTEAFF. CDR3 DNA: TGTGCCAGCAGCTTAGTGGCGGGAAACACTGAAGCTTTCTTT.

This clone was recorded a few times. The V call is TRBV29-1, the J call TRBJ2-3; D is possibly TRBD1 (7 bases). The CDR3 spans 13 residues. Between the trimmed V and J ends, which lost 4 bases and 4 bases, there was a span of 12 bases. The germline V gene encodes CDR1 SQVTM and CDR2 ANQGSEA. For the CDR3, the DNA is TGCAGCGTTGGGACAGGAGGGGCAGATACGCAGTATTTT. This gives the protein CSVGTGGADTQYF.

The rearrangement joins TRBV29-1 to TRBJ2-1; perhaps D is TRBD1 or TRBD2 (5 bases each). Germline lookup yields CDR1 SQVTM and CDR2 ANQGSEA. The CDR3 is 14 residues long. V lost 1 base and J lost 9, with 16 bases in between. In DNA form, the CDR3 reads TGCAGCGTTGAAGTCGACGCCGGGACGGCTGAGCAGTTCTTC. It is translated as CSVEVDAGTAEQFF.

This chain connects TRBV5-6 to TRBJ1-1; unclear D gene. Germline loops: CDR1 SGHDT, CDR2 YYEEEE. The V and J ends lost 4 bases and 4 bases respectively, with 20 bases between them. This CDR3 contains 16 residues. DNA for the CDR3: TGTGCCAGCAGCCTAAAACCCGGACGGGAGATCACTGAAGCTTTCTTT. Its translation is CASSLKPGREITEAFF.

The rearrangement links TRBV4-1 to TRBJ2-7, with unresolved D. The CDR3 totals 13 residues. V was clipped by 1 base and J by 2 bases, with 6 bases between them. Germline-derived CDR1 and CDR2 are MGHRA and YSYEKL. The CDR3 nucleotides read TGCGCCAGCAGCCAAGTCCGTGCCTACGAGCAGTACTTC. Its protein product is CASSQVRAYEQYF.

CDR3 residues: CASSQGSSGTGELFF. CDR3 DNA sequence: TGCGCCAGCAGCCAAGGTTCTAGCGGGACCGGGGAGCTGTTTTTT. The V gene is TRBV4-1, the J gene TRBJ2-2, with 8 bases identical to TRBD2. From germline, CDR1 is MGHRA and CDR2 YSYEKL. The CDR3 is 15 residues long. J was trimmed by 5 bases and V by 1 base; bases with no gene match: 3.

The genes are TRBV25-1 and TRBJ1-1; the D is unclear. There are 11 residues in the CDR3. The V end lost 7 bases, the J end lost 4 bases, and 7 bases lay between the germline ends. Germline V gene sequence: CDR1 MGHDK, CDR2 SYGVNS. The CDR3, as DNA: TGTGCCAGCAAGCACAGCACTGAAGCTTTCTTT. Its protein product is CASKHSTEAFF.

This sequence joins TRBV18 and TRBJ2-3; 9 positions match TRBD2. The V gene's germline CDR1 is KGHSH and CDR2 LQKENI. The CDR3 totals 18 residues. V dropped 2 bases and J dropped 1; count of bases not matched to a gene: 10. CDR3 in amino acids: CASSPSVLAGYGTDTQYF. The CDR3 DNA reads as TGTGCCAGCTCACCATCGGTTCTAGCGGGATACGGCACAGATACGCAGTATTTT.

This clone showed up just a few times. J is TRBJ1-1 and V is TRBV2; 7 nucleotides align to TRBD1. Germline CDR1 and CDR2: SNHLY and FYNNEI. Germline trimming cut 6 bases from V and 1 base from J; bases unmatched to any gene: 8. This CDR3 spans 15 amino acids. The CDR3 loop reads CASSLTGNENTEAFF. The CDR3 DNA follows: TGTGCCAGCAGCCTGACAGGGAACGAGAACACTGAAGCTTTCTTT.

J is TRBJ2-7 and V is TRBV6-6; 9 positions match TRBD1. Per the germline V gene, CDR1 is MNHNY and CDR2 is SVGAGI (reference sequence). With 5 bases clipped from V and 5 bases from J, the junction kept 7 bases outside the gene matches. This CDR3 contains 14 residues. Here the CDR3 DNA reads TGTGCCAGCAGTACCGACAGGGGGGGAGACGAGCAGTACTTC. Its protein is CASSTDRGGDEQYF.

CDR3 nucleotides: TGCAGCGTTGAGGTTTGGGCTGAAGCTTTCTTT. Translated: CSVEVWAEAFF. The V and J genes are TRBV29-1 and TRBJ1-1; D gene ambiguous. CDR1 SQVTM and CDR2 ANQGSEA come from the germline V gene. The CDR3 sequence is 11 residues long. V lost 3 bases and J 6 bases, leaving 8 bases between the germline ends.

This rearrangement joins TRBV25-1 to TRBJ1-5, with a possible D match to TRBD1 (6 bases). V lost 3 bases and J 6 bases, leaving 12 bases between the germline ends. Germline V lookup: CDR1 MGHDK, CDR2 SYGVNS. The CDR3 is made up of 14 amino acids. CDR3 DNA: TGTGCCAGCAGTGAGGTGGGGGCAAGTCAGCCCCAGCATTTT. This codes for CASSEVGASQPQHF.

This chain joins TRBV5-1 and TRBJ2-1; the D is unclear. Trimming took off 1 base at V and 4 bases at J, with 12 bases between the two ends. Looked up from germline, CDR1 is SGHRS and CDR2 is YFSETQ. The CDR3 contains 15 residues. The CDR3 spells CASSLTTSLYNEQFF. The CDR3 DNA reads as TGCGCCAGCAGCTTGACGACTTCTCTTTACAATGAGCAGTTCTTC.

The CDR3 loop is CASSVGGTDTFQYF. The DNA of the CDR3 is TGTGCCAGCAGCGTAGGAGGGACAGATACTTTCCAGTACTTC. This chain uses TRBV9 with TRBJ2-4; 7 nucleotides agree with TRBD1. The V gene end was trimmed by 0 bases and the J gene end by 13 bases; junction bases not matched to a gene: 10. Germline V lookup: CDR1 SGDLS, CDR2 YYNGEE. This CDR3 is built from 14 residues.